Listed below are T cell receptor beta chains from one sample, sequenced in a study of T-cell memory formation after mild COVID-19. TCRdb re-derived calls from the 5' RACE reads in MiXCR, one entry per CDR3 protein. The sample contains about 140,000 distinct CDR3 sequences, under 25% of which appear only once. Specimen: PBMCs or a T cell subset sorted from them (not recorded which). The receptors come from an adult woman who had mild COVID-19 (a few samples of this study predate the infection). Cell type and time point are not known. Each CDR3 is given with its conserved first and last residue. D genes are given only for firm matches. Clone sizes are given selectively: once, few, many, or a class where the clone is expanded.

D gene	V gene	clone size	J gene	CDR3 protein	CDR3 DNA
-	TRBV24-1	many	TRBJ1-3	CATSDSGTVSGNTIYF	TGTGCCACCAGTGACTCCGGGACGGTTTCTGGAAACACCATATATTTT
-	TRBV5-5	-	TRBJ2-6	CASSFRPGANVLTF	TGTGCCAGCAGCTTTCGGCCTGGGGCCAACGTCCTGACTTTC
-	TRBV7-3	few	TRBJ2-1	CASSLIPGLNSPSSYNEQFF	TGTGCCAGCAGCTTAATACCCGGACTAAATAGTCCTAGCTCCTACAATGAGCAGTTCTTC
-	TRBV5-1	-	TRBJ2-3	CASSFSGPSTDTQYF	TGCGCCAGCAGCTTCTCGGGTCCTAGCACAGATACGCAGTATTTT
-	TRBV7-2	many	TRBJ2-1	CASSSGTGSAGQFF	TGTGCCAGCAGCTCAGGGACTGGGAGTGCAGGGCAGTTCTTC
-	TRBV5-5	few	TRBJ1-1	CASSMGPLGTEAFF	TGTGCCAGCAGCATGGGACCATTGGGCACTGAAGCTTTCTTT
-	TRBV29-1	-	TRBJ1-1	CSVRVTDTEAFF	TGCAGCGTTCGGGTAACCGACACTGAAGCTTTCTTT
-	TRBV7-9	-	TRBJ2-5	CASSTSQGGETQYF	TGTGCCAGCAGCACAAGTCAGGGAGGCGAGACCCAGTACTTC
-	TRBV14	few	TRBJ1-1	CASSPRGRTEAFF	TGTGCCAGCAGCCCCAGGGGCCGCACTGAAGCTTTCTTT
-	TRBV20-1	-	TRBJ1-1	CSARNIGGSNTEAFF	TGCAGTGCTAGAAATATCGGGGGGTCGAACACTGAAGCTTTCTTT
-	TRBV12-3/TRBV12-4	once	TRBJ1-1	CASSPLGGSTEAFF	TGTGCCAGCAGCCCACTCGGGGGCAGCACTGAAGCTTTCTTT
-	TRBV23-1	few	TRBJ2-7	CASSHRECNEQYF	TGCGCCAGCAGCCACAGGGAATGCAACGAGCAGTACTTC
-	TRBV4-2	few	TRBJ2-3	CASSQSLGRDTQYF	TGTGCCAGCAGCCAGTCCCTTGGGAGAGATACGCAGTATTTT
-	TRBV11-3	few	TRBJ2-1	CASSLDHLKDEQFF	TGTGCCAGCAGCTTAGATCACCTCAAAGATGAGCAGTTCTTC
TRBD2	TRBV6-2/TRBV6-3	few	TRBJ2-1	CASSYFGTSGSYDEQFF	TGTGCCAGCAGTTACTTCGGGACTAGCGGGAGTTATGATGAGCAGTTCTTC
TRBD2	TRBV7-2	-	TRBJ2-7	CASSTGLAWPEQYF	TGTGCCAGCAGTACGGGACTAGCTTGGCCCGAGCAGTACTTC